This TCR beta chain came from a study of blood T cell repertoires in COVID-19. Study-wide context: Samples came from the United States, Italy and Spain, spanning acute and convalescent COVID-19. Nucleic acid was either cDNA or gDNA, and it came from T cells, B-cell-depleted T cells, or PBMCs.

With V trimmed by 7 bases and J by 4 bases, 6 bases remained unmatched. The CDR3 is 13 amino acids. The germline V gene encodes CDR1 SNHLY and CDR2 FYNNEI. Per the authors' pipeline: Counts of nucleated cells, estimated from reference gene primer amplification, were obtained. Assay: immunoSEQ multiplex PCR; the TCRdb copy retains only in-frame clones and omits some. Clone size and V and J calls were adopted from that table, with D and trimming inferred from the DNA. The data hold 160,000 or so clones, with around 82% observed a single time. Sequencing was done on a sample of peripheral blood. This sequence joins TRBV2 and TRBJ2-5, with 7 nucleotides matching TRBD1. The sequence came from a man between 60 and 75 years old with active or convalescent COVID-19. Here the CDR3 DNA reads TGTGCCAGCAACCTAAGGGGGCCAGAGACCCAGTACTTC. It encodes CASNLRGPETQYF.